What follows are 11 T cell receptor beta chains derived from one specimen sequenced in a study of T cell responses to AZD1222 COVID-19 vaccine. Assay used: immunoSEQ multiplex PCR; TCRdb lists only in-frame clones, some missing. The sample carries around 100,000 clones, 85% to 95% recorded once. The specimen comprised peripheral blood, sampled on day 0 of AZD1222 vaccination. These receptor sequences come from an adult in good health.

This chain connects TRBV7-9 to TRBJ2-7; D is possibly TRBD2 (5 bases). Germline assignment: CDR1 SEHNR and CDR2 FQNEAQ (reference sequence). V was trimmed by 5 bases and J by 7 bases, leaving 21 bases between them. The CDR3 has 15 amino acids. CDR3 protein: CASSPLSGSPGEQYF. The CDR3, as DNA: TGTGCCAGCAGCCCGCTATCGGGCTCCCCGGGGGAGCAGTACTTC.

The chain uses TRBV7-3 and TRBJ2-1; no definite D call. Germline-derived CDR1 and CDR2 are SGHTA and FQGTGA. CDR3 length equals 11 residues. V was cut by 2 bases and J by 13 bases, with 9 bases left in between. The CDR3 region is CASSLGPLQFF. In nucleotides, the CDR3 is TGTGCCAGCAGCTTAGGACCGCTTCAGTTCTTC.

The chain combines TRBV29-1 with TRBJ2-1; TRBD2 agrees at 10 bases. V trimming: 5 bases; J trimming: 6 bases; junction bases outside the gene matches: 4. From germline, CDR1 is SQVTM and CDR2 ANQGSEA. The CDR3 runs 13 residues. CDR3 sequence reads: CSVRGTSVNEQFF. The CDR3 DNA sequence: TGCAGCGTTCGGGGGACTAGCGTCAATGAGCAGTTCTTC.

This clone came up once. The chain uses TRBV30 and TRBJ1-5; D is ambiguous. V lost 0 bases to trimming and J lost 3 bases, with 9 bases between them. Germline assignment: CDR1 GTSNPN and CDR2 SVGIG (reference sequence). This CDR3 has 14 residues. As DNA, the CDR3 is TGTGCCTGGAGTGTAAACACACACAATCAGCCCCAGCATTTT. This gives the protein CAWSVNTHNQPQHF.

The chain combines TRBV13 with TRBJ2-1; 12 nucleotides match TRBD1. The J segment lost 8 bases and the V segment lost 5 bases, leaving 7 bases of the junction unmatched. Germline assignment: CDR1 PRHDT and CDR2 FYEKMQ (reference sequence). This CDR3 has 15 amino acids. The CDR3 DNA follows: TGTGCCAGCAGCATGGGACAGGGGGCTGTTGATGAGCAGTTCTTC. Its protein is CASSMGQGAVDEQFF.

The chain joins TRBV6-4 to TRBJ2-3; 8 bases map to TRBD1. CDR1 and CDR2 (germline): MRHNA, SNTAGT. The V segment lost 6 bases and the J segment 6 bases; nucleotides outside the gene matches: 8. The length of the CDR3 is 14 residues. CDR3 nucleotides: TGTGCCAGCAGCACTGGACAGGGTGGGGATACGCAGTATTTT. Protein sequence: CASSTGQGGDTQYF.

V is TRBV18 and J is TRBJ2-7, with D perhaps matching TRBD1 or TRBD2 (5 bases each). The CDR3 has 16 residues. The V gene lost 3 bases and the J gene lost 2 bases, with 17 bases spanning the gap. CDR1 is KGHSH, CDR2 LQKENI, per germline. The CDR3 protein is CASSPTTGTEPYEQYF. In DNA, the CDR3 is TGTGCCAGCTCACCGACGACCGGGACGGAACCCTACGAGCAGTACTTC. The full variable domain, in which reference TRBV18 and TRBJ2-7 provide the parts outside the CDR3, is NAGVMQNPRHLVRRRGQEARLRCSPMKGHSHVYWYRQLPEEGLKFMVYLQKENIIDESGMPKERFSAEFPKEGPSILRIQQVVRGDSAAYFCASSPTTGTEPYEQYFGPGTRLTVT.

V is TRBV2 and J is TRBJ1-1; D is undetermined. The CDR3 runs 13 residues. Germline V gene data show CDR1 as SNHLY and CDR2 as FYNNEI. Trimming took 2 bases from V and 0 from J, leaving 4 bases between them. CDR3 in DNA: TGTGCCAGCAGTGAATCCGTGAACACTGAAGCTTTCTTT. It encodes CASSESVNTEAFF.

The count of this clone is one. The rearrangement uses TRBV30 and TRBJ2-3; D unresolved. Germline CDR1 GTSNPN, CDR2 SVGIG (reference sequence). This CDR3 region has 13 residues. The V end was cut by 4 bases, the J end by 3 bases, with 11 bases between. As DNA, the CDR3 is TGTGCCTGGACGCCCCGACGGACAGATACGCAGTATTTT. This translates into CAWTPRRTDTQYF. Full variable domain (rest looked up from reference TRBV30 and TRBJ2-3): SQTIHQWPATLVQPVGSPLSLECTVEGTSNPNLYWYRQAAGRGLQLLFYSVGIGQISSEVPQNLSASRPQDRQFILSSKKLLLSDSGFYLCAWTPRRTDTQYFGPGTRLTVL.

CDR3 in amino acids: CASSWGTGNTGETQYF. The CDR3 DNA reads as TGCGCCAGCAGCTGGGGGACAGGGAATACGGGGGAGACCCAGTACTTC. The chain couples TRBV5-1 to TRBJ2-5, with 9 bases aligning to TRBD1. The germline CDR1 and CDR2 sequences are SGHRS and YFSETQ. V gave up 3 bases and J gave up 5 bases; unmatched junction bases: 11. The CDR3 is made up of 16 amino acids.

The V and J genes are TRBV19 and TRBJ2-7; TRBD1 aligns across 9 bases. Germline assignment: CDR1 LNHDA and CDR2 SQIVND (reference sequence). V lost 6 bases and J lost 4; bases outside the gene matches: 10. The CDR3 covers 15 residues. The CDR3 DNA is TGTGCCAGTAGCTTGACCGGGACAGGGTGGTACGAGCAGTACTTC. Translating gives CASSLTGTGWYEQYF.